This TCR beta chain was sequenced during a study of CD8 T cells in ankylosing spondylitis. This clonotype was recorded only once. A read error may explain this, as a much larger clone is one base away. TCRdb ran MiXCR on the 5' RACE reads and lists one entry per CDR3 protein. In the table there are 150,000 to 250,000 distinct CDR3 sequences, about 13% of which are singletons. What was sequenced was blood, either unsorted or a sorted T cell fraction (not recorded which). This clonotype originated in a male donor with ankylosing spondylitis or in good health (not recorded which).

CDR3 DNA: TGTGCCAGCAGCTTGGTAACAGGGGGGGTATGCGAGCAGTACTTC. Protein sequence: CASSLVTGGVCEQYF. The genes are TRBV5-5 and TRBJ2-7; D is perhaps TRBD1 (8 bases). V was cut by 0 bases and J by 6 bases, with 16 bases left in between. In germline, CDR1 is SGHKS, CDR2 YYEKEE (reference sequence). The CDR3 runs to 15 residues.